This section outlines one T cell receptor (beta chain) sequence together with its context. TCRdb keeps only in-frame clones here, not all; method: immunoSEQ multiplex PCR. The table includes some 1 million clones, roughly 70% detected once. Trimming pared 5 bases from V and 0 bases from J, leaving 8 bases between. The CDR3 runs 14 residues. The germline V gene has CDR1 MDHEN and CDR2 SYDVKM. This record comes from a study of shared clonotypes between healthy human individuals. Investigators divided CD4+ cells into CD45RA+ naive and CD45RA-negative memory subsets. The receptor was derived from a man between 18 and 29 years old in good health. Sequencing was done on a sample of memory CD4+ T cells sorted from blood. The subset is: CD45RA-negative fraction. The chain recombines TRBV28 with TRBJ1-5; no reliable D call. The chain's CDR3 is CASSPTVSNQPQHF. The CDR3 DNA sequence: TGTGCCAGCAGTCCGACGGTTAGCAATCAGCCCCAGCATTTT.